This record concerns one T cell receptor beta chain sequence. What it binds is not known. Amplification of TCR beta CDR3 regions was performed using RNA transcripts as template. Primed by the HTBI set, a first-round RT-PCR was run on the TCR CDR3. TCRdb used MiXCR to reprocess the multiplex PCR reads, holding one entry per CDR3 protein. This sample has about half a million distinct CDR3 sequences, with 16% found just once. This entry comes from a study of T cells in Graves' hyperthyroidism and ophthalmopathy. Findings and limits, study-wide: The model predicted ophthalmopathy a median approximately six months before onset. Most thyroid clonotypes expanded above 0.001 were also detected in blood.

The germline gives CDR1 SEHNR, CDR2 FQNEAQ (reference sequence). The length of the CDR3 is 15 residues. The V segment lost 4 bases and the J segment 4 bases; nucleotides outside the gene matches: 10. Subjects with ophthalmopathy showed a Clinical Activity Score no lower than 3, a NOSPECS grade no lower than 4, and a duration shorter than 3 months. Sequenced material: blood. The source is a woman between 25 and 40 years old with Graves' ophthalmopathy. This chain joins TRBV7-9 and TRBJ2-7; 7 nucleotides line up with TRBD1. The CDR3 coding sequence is TGTGCCAGCAGCTACTGGGACAGTCGAGGGTACGAGCAGTACTTC. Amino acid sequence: CASSYWDSRGYEQYF. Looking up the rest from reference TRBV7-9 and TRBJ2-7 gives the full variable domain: DTGVSQNPRHKITKRGQNVTFRCDPISEHNRLYWYRQTLGQGPEFLTYFQNEAQLEKSRLLSDRFSAERPKGSFSTLEIQRTEQGDSAMYLCASSYWDSRGYEQYFGPGTRLTVT.